Listed below are T cell receptor beta chains from one sample, sequenced in a study of PD-L1 blockade in urothelial cancer. TCRdb's table, derived via immunoSEQ multiplex PCR, lists solely in-frame clones and lacks some. This sample has roughly 120,000 clones; around 93% occur once, and the top ten carry approximately 3.8%. The sample was PBMCs, taken around atezolizumab (anti-PD-L1) treatment. These receptors originate from a man between 60 and 70 years old with urothelial cancer. Both conserved end residues are trimmed from each CDR3. The D gene is left open where the match is weak.

CDR3	J	D	V
ASSPLVSSGVTEAF	TRBJ1-1	-	TRBV4-1
AWSRAEAF	TRBJ1-1	-	TRBV30
ASSQEGGLDRDTQY	TRBJ2-3	TRBD2	TRBV4-2
ASSLSRDQETQY	TRBJ2-5	-	TRBV7-9
ASSTHPTGNLAEAF	TRBJ1-1	TRBD1	TRBV2
ASSLGSSDHSGNTIY	TRBJ1-3	-	TRBV7-6
ASSPWTSGDNEQF	TRBJ2-1	TRBD2	TRBV7-2
AWNSGVIGNQPQH	TRBJ1-5	-	TRBV30
ASSLAAGNTNEKLF	TRBJ1-4	-	TRBV5-6
ASSSPGAADTQY	TRBJ2-3	-	TRBV6-5
ASLQVQGETQY	TRBJ2-5	-	TRBV18
ASSSSGTGAYEQY	TRBJ2-7	TRBD1	TRBV5-5
ASSQGLAGAYEQY	TRBJ2-7	TRBD2	TRBV4-3
ASSRQGEGYT	TRBJ1-2	TRBD1	TRBV6-6
SVGQNKNIQY	TRBJ2-4	-	TRBV29-1
ASSTGTVQETQY	TRBJ2-5	TRBD1	TRBV5-1
ASSTGTAFYGYT	TRBJ1-2	-	TRBV2
ASSLADLIEQY	TRBJ2-7	-	TRBV11-2
SVLDREGTGELF	TRBJ2-2	TRBD1	TRBV29-1
ASSLPTGFDYGYT	TRBJ1-2	-	TRBV5-4
ASSLPPQETQY	TRBJ2-5	-	TRBV7-2
ASRGTAGTGGNSPLH	TRBJ1-6	TRBD1	TRBV5-4
ASSPYRGYGYT	TRBJ1-2	TRBD1	TRBV6-5
ASSEYPLGEKLF	TRBJ1-4	-	TRBV6-1
SVEASQETQY	TRBJ2-5	-	TRBV29-1
ASSYSVRVHSPLH	TRBJ1-6	-	TRBV6-5
ASSPPTGNGANVLT	TRBJ2-6	TRBD1	TRBV27
ASSVPTSGHNEQF	TRBJ2-1	TRBD2	TRBV5-4
ASRAGTGSGNTIY	TRBJ1-3	TRBD1	TRBV5-4
ASSLVYGAGTDTQY	TRBJ2-3	-	TRBV7-2
ASSYRETSGNTIY	TRBJ1-3	-	TRBV11-3
ASSRTHGGETQY	TRBJ2-5	-	TRBV5-4
ASRGGLGRARADTQY	TRBJ2-3	-	TRBV19